This T cell receptor (beta chain) comes out of a study of CD8 T cells in ankylosing spondylitis. Study conclusions and caveats: It appeared that ankylosing spondylitis blood was characterized by a TCR beta motif of 8 or 9 highly homologous variants. From matched ankylosing spondylitis synovial fluid, disease-linked clones were reportedly recovered at significantly enriched levels. Before this, some motif variants had been reported in reactive arthritis synovial fluid and blood.

This clonotype was counted at least ten times. Its matching antigen is unknown. Trimming pared 0 bases from V and 10 bases from J, leaving 15 bases between. Per the germline V gene, CDR1 is SQVTM and CDR2 is ANQGSEA. This CDR3 is built from 13 residues. TCRdb itself ran the 5' RACE reads through MiXCR, one entry per CDR3 protein. The sample yields about 240,000 distinct CDR3 sequences, approximately 9% seen once. The V gene is TRBV29-1, the J gene TRBJ1-1; no clear D gene. The source material was blood, either unsorted or a sorted T cell fraction (not recorded which). The receptor's source is a male donor with ankylosing spondylitis or in good health (not recorded which). CDR3: CSVEDQTGNGAFF. In DNA form, the CDR3 reads TGCAGCGTTGAAGACCAAACCGGGAACGGAGCTTTCTTT. Drawing the rest from reference TRBV29-1 and TRBJ1-1, the complete variable domain is SAVISQKPSRDICQRGTSLTIQCQVDSQVTMMFWYRQQPGQSLTLIATANQGSEATYESGFVIDKFPISRPNLTFSTLTVSNMSPEDSSIYLCSVEDQTGNGAFFGQGTRLTVV.